These T cell receptor beta chains were read from a single sample in a study of blood T cell repertoires in COVID-19. Measured with immunoSEQ multiplex PCR; TCRdb has only the in-frame clones, and not every one. The top ten clones hold over 0.8% of a sample with 300,000 to 450,000 clones, roughly 90% of them seen once. Sequencing was performed on PBMCs or T cells enriched from blood (not recorded which). The receptors derive from a woman in her twenties or thirties who had recovered from COVID-19. CDR3s include the opening cysteine and the closing phenylalanine or tryptophan. The D gene is left open where the match is weak. A clone size is listed for some rows: how often the clone was seen (once, few, many), or a class if it is expanded.

CDR3 protein	CDR3 DNA	D gene	V gene	clone size	J gene
CASSLAQISYNEQFF	TGTGCCAGCAGCTTAGCGCAGATCTCCTACAATGAGCAGTTCTTC	-	TRBV7-2	-	TRBJ2-1
CASSLAKGVKTEAFF	TGCGCCAGCAGCTTGGCCAAGGGGGTAAAAACTGAAGCTTTCTTT	-	TRBV5-1	-	TRBJ1-1
CASRLGGKIRNTEAFF	TGTGCCAGCAGGCTTGGGGGGAAGATAAGGAACACTGAAGCTTTCTTT	-	TRBV7-2	-	TRBJ1-1
CASSLVSGNQPQHF	TGTGCCAGCAGCTTGGTCAGCGGCAATCAGCCCCAGCATTTT	-	TRBV5-6	-	TRBJ1-5
CASSLEPGRPTEAFF	TGTGCCAGCAGCTTAGAACCGGGAAGGCCCACTGAAGCTTTCTTT	-	TRBV11-2	-	TRBJ1-1
CASSLVGEVYGYTF	TGTGCCAGCAGCTTAGTAGGGGAGGTTTATGGCTACACCTTC	-	TRBV5-4	-	TRBJ1-2
CASRAYTGELFF	TGTGCCAGCAGAGCATACACCGGGGAGCTGTTTTTT	-	TRBV7-9	-	TRBJ2-2
CASRMDRANTGELFF	TGTGCCAGCAGAATGGACAGGGCTAACACCGGGGAGCTGTTTTTT	TRBD1	TRBV5-4	once	TRBJ2-2
CASSLSEYNSPLHF	TGTGCCAGCAGTTTATCCGAGTATAATTCACCCCTCCACTTT	-	TRBV27	few	TRBJ1-6
CASSLGPRQVYSNQPQHF	TGTGCCAGCAGCTTGGGGCCGAGACAGGTATATAGCAATCAGCCCCAGCATTTT	-	TRBV13	-	TRBJ1-5
CASSSRYTEAFF	TGTGCCAGCAGCTCACGGTACACTGAAGCTTTCTTT	-	TRBV13	-	TRBJ1-1
CASSPNRVLGNTEAFF	TGTGCCAGCTCACCCAACAGGGTTTTGGGAAACACTGAAGCTTTCTTT	-	TRBV18	-	TRBJ1-1
CASSSSTAGTGWSYEQYF	TGTGCCAGCAGTTCATCCACGGCCGGGACAGGGTGGTCCTACGAGCAGTACTTC	TRBD1	TRBV28	-	TRBJ2-7
CASSFGGSQQPQHF	TGTGCCAGCAGTTTCGGGGGGAGCCAACAGCCCCAGCATTTT	-	TRBV28	once	TRBJ1-5
CATSDIGANEKLFF	TGTGCCACCAGTGATATAGGGGCAAATGAAAAACTGTTTTTT	-	TRBV24-1	-	TRBJ1-4
CATSDLLVPGGHGYTF	TGTGCCACCAGTGATTTACTCGTCCCGGGAGGCCATGGCTACACCTTC	-	TRBV24-1	-	TRBJ1-2
CASSSGQGGETDTQYF	TGTGCCAGCAGCTCCGGACAGGGGGGGGAGACAGATACGCAGTATTTT	TRBD1	TRBV5-5	-	TRBJ2-3
CASSLVGTWGGRETQYF	TGTGCCAGCAGCTTAGTTGGGACCTGGGGGGGCCGGGAGACCCAGTACTTC	-	TRBV7-2	-	TRBJ2-5
CASSRQGARRETQYF	TGTGCCAGCAGCCGACAGGGGGCGCGAAGAGAGACCCAGTACTTC	TRBD1	TRBV5-8	-	TRBJ2-5
CASSPPGGSTDTQYF	TGTGCCAGCAGCCCTCCGGGAGGTAGCACAGATACGCAGTATTTT	TRBD2	TRBV13	-	TRBJ2-3
CASSIGLGHAKTQYF	TGTGCCAGCAGTATCGGACTGGGACATGCCAAGACCCAGTACTTC	-	TRBV5-6	-	TRBJ2-5
CAWRGTSGTDTQYF	TGTGCCTGGAGGGGGACTAGCGGGACAGATACGCAGTATTTT	TRBD2	TRBV30	-	TRBJ2-3
CAISQTTTAGPDTQYF	TGTGCCATCAGTCAAACAACTACAGCGGGCCCAGATACGCAGTATTTT	-	TRBV10-3	-	TRBJ2-3
CASSERARGQPQHF	TGTGCCAGCAGTGAAAGGGCCAGGGGTCAGCCCCAGCATTTT	-	TRBV6-1	-	TRBJ1-5
CASSSQGLSYEQYF	TGTGCCAGCAGCTCCCAGGGTCTTAGCTACGAGCAGTACTTC	-	TRBV6-5	once	TRBJ2-7
CASSPREGGVSYEQYF	TGTGCCAGCAGCCCCCGGGAGGGAGGGGTCTCCTACGAGCAGTACTTC	TRBD2	TRBV5-5	-	TRBJ2-7
CASSGLQGTDTQYF	TGTGCCAGCAGCGGCCTACAGGGGACAGATACGCAGTATTTT	TRBD1	TRBV7-9	-	TRBJ2-3
CASSLGTGGEQYF	TGTGCCAGCAGCCTCGGGACAGGGGGCGAGCAGTACTTC	TRBD1	TRBV12-3/TRBV12-4	once	TRBJ2-7
CASSQDYRGTLTEQYF	TGTGCCAGCAGCCAAGATTATCGGGGAACCCTCACAGAGCAGTACTTC	-	TRBV3-1/TRBV3-2	many	TRBJ2-7
CASSAQGGQPQHF	TGTGCCAGCAGTGCACAGGGTGGCCAGCCCCAGCATTTT	-	TRBV27	-	TRBJ1-5
CASSQAGEGYTF	TGTGCCAGCAGCCAAGCAGGGGAAGGCTACACCTTC	-	TRBV3-1/TRBV3-2	-	TRBJ1-2
CASSIGGGNTEAFF	TGTGCCAGTAGTATTGGGGGAGGGAACACTGAAGCTTTCTTT	-	TRBV19	-	TRBJ1-1
CASSLEGKRNYGYTF	TGTGCCAGCAGCTTAGAGGGGAAGCGTAACTATGGCTACACCTTC	-	TRBV7-8	-	TRBJ1-2
CASSLGTSGGRADTQYF	TGTGCCAGCAGCCTCGGGACTAGCGGGGGTCGCGCAGATACGCAGTATTTT	TRBD2	TRBV7-8	-	TRBJ2-3
CASSLRPQDISVNTEAFF	TGCGCCAGCAGCTTGAGGCCCCAGGACATTTCAGTTAACACTGAAGCTTTCTTT	-	TRBV5-1	-	TRBJ1-1
CASSEWSGEGAFF	TGTGCCAGCAGTGAATGGTCTGGGGAGGGAGCTTTCTTT	-	TRBV2	-	TRBJ1-1
CASSLSGVEKLFF	TGTGCCAGCAGTTTATCAGGGGTTGAAAAACTGTTTTTT	-	TRBV12-3/TRBV12-4	-	TRBJ1-4
CATSTRRGGPRTRNQPQHF	TGTGCCACTTCGACCCGGCGGGGGGGCCCACGAACTCGCAATCAGCCCCAGCATTTT	-	TRBV10-3	-	TRBJ1-5
CASRTGPTLGPNTGELFF	TGTGCCAGTAGAACCGGGCCTACATTGGGGCCGAACACCGGGGAGCTGTTTTTT	-	TRBV19	-	TRBJ2-2